What follows are 28 T cell receptor beta chains derived from one specimen sequenced in a study of T cells in Graves' hyperthyroidism and ophthalmopathy. From RNA transcripts, TCR beta CDR3 regions were amplified. The TCR CDR3 first-round RT-PCR relied on the HTBI primer set. TCRdb independently ran MiXCR on the multiplex PCR reads; one entry per CDR3 protein. The sample holds approximately 400,000 distinct CDR3 sequences, about 15% seen once. The source material was blood. These receptors all stem from a woman aged 18-30 years with Graves' hyperthyroidism.

This clonotype was seen ten or more times. The chain combines TRBV13 with TRBJ2-3; D call uncertain. Germline CDR1 is PRHDT and CDR2 is FYEKMQ (reference sequence). There are 12 residues in the CDR3. Trimming removed 1 base from V and 4 bases from J, with 3 bases in between. CDR3 residues: CASSLAPDTQYF. The DNA of the CDR3 is TGTGCCAGCAGCTTAGCTCCAGATACGCAGTATTTT.

This clonotype was found a few times. This CDR3 reads CASSQEVAVTPYGYTF. In nucleotides, the CDR3 is TGCGCCAGCAGCCAAGAAGTCGCCGTCACACCGTATGGCTACACCTTC. The rearrangement links TRBV4-1 to TRBJ1-2, with no clear D. The CDR3 extends over 16 amino acids. V was pared by 0 bases and J by 5 bases, with 16 bases between. Looked up from germline, CDR1 is MGHRA and CDR2 is YSYEKL.

Only a few counts were recorded for this clonotype. J is TRBJ2-7 and V is TRBV12-3 or TRBV12-4; weak D call: TRBD2 (6 bases). This CDR3 has 14 amino acids. Trimming removed 5 bases at V and 2 bases at J, with 13 bases between. The CDR3 here is CASSLREVAYEQYF. CDR3 coding DNA: TGTGCCAGCAGTCTGAGGGAGGTGGCCTACGAGCAGTACTTC.

This clonotype has at least ten counts. The chain has TRBV5-1 and TRBJ1-6, with D possibly being TRBD1 (6 bases). V was shortened by 1 base and J by 8 bases, with 10 bases between the two germline ends. Germline CDR1 SGHRS, CDR2 YFSETQ. This CDR3 region has 14 residues. CDR3 region: CASSLTAGDSPLHF. The CDR3 DNA sequence: TGCGCCAGCAGCTTGACGGCAGGGGATTCACCCCTCCACTTT.

This clonotype came up many times. The gene calls are TRBV11-2 and TRBJ1-6, with D uncertain. Between the trimmed V and J ends, which lost 2 bases and 5 bases, there was a span of 4 bases. The CDR3 is 13 amino acids. Germline CDR1 SGHAT, CDR2 FQNNGV. The CDR3 sequence is CASSLSNNSPLHF. DNA of the CDR3: TGTGCCAGCAGCTTATCGAATAATTCACCCCTCCACTTT.

Worth noting for this clonotype: A much larger clone lies a single base off, so this may be a read error. The J gene is TRBJ2-1, the V gene TRBV12-3 or TRBV12-4; D might be TRBD2 (6 bases). The CDR3 contains 15 residues. The chain's CDR3 is CASSTIGGKYNEQSF. CDR3 nucleotide sequence: TGTGCCAGCAGTACAATCGGGGGAAAATACAATGAGCAGTCCTTC.

This clonotype was found many times. J is TRBJ2-1 and V is TRBV20-1; TRBD1 matches 8 bases. J lost 3 bases, V lost 6 bases, and 13 bases had no gene match. Germline CDR1 and CDR2: DFQATT and SNEGSKA (reference sequence). This CDR3 is 16 amino acids long. In DNA form, the CDR3 reads TGCAGTGCAAACTTCCCAGGGGGCTTATTCTACAATGAGCAGTTCTTC. Its protein product is CSANFPGGLFYNEQFF.

The CDR3: CASSYGLATSYNEQFF. The DNA of the CDR3 is TGTGCCAGCAGTTACGGGTTGGCTACCTCCTACAATGAGCAGTTCTTC. The gene calls are TRBV6-5 and TRBJ2-1; D is unresolved. Trimming left V 2 bases short and J 0 bases short, with 11 bases between. Germline V gene data show CDR1 as MNHEY and CDR2 as SVGAGI. The CDR3 totals 16 residues.

This clonotype has ten or more counts. The chain couples TRBV7-3 to TRBJ2-6; D unresolved. The CDR3 contains 16 residues. V lost 2 bases to trimming and J lost 0 bases, with 8 bases between them. The germline CDR1 and CDR2 sequences are SGHTA and FQGTGA. The CDR3 DNA follows: TGTGCCAGCAGCTTACAGCCAGTCTCTGGGGCCAACGTCCTGACTTTC. This sequence encodes CASSLQPVSGANVLTF. Drawing the rest from reference TRBV7-3 and TRBJ2-6, the complete variable domain is GAGVSQTPSNKVTEKGKYVELRCDPISGHTALYWYRQSLGQGPEFLIYFQGTGAADDSGLPNDRFFAVRPEGSVSTLKIQRTERGDSAVYLCASSLQPVSGANVLTFGAGSRLTVL.

The table lists this clonotype with many counts. J is TRBJ1-1 and V is TRBV12-3 or TRBV12-4, with a possible D match to TRBD1 (6 bases). The CDR3 totals 14 residues. V was shortened by 6 bases and J by 1 base, with 12 bases between the two germline ends. For the CDR3, the DNA is TGTGCCAGCAGCGTGAGAGGGGGGAACACTGAAGCTTTCTTT. Translation gives CASSVRGGNTEAFF.

This clonotype was seen repeatedly, ten times or more. This rearrangement joins TRBV5-1 to TRBJ2-5; D may correspond to TRBD1 or TRBD2 (5 bases each). V dropped 9 bases and J dropped 2 bases, with 20 bases sitting between them. This CDR3 region has 15 residues. The germline V gene encodes CDR1 SGHRS and CDR2 YFSETQ. The CDR3 nucleotides read TGCGCCACCCGGGATCCGGGACGGTCGCAAGAGACCCAGTACTTC. Encoded protein: CATRDPGRSQETQYF.

The rearrangement links TRBV19 to TRBJ1-2, with D possibly being TRBD1 (5 bases). This CDR3 is built from 16 residues. Trimming pared 3 bases from V and 8 bases from J, leaving 22 bases between. Per germline, CDR1 LNHDA and CDR2 SQIVND (reference sequence). The CDR3 nucleotides are TGTGCCAGTAGTATCAGCAGGACATCAGACGAGGGGGGCTACACCTTC. Protein product: CASSISRTSDEGGYTF.

The rearrangement links TRBV10-3 to TRBJ1-6; D remains ambiguous. This CDR3 is built from 12 residues. V was shortened by 5 bases and J by 6 bases, with 5 bases between the two germline ends. Germline V CDR1 and CDR2: ENHRY, SYGVKD. CDR3 bases: TGTGCCATCAGTCCTCGTAATTCACCCCTCCACTTT. Translating it yields CAISPRNSPLHF.

This clonotype appeared many times. This chain connects TRBV6-1 to TRBJ2-5; 7 bases line up with TRBD1. The CDR3 has 13 residues. The V gene's germline CDR1 is MNHNS and CDR2 SASEGT. The V and J ends lost 6 bases and 3 bases, in that order; junction bases with no gene match: 4. The CDR3 is CASRTGTEETQYF. CDR3 DNA: TGTGCCAGCAGGACCGGGACAGAAGAGACCCAGTACTTC.

This clonotype was observed many times. This chain connects TRBV5-6 to TRBJ2-1; D is uncertain. This CDR3 is built from 15 residues. In germline, CDR1 is SGHDT, CDR2 YYEEEE. Between the trimmed V and J ends, which lost 0 bases and 2 bases, there was a span of 9 bases. The CDR3 coding sequence is TGTGCCAGCAGCTTGGGAGGATACCCCTACAATGAGCAGTTCTTC. Its protein is CASSLGGYPYNEQFF.

This clonotype was seen ten or more times. The genes are TRBV7-9 and TRBJ2-1; perhaps TRBD1 as D (5 bases). CDR3 length: 15 residues. Germline-derived CDR1 and CDR2 are SEHNR and FQNEAQ (reference sequence). Trimming removed 1 base from V and 3 bases from J, with 10 bases in between. In DNA, the CDR3 is TGTGCCAGCAGCTTAGGCCAGGGCCTCTACAATGAGCAGTTCTTC. Amino acid sequence: CASSLGQGLYNEQFF.

The chain links TRBV29-1 to TRBJ1-2; a possible D gene is TRBD1 (6 bases). This CDR3 region has 13 residues. Germline assignment: CDR1 SQVTM and CDR2 ANQGSEA. The ends were cut back, 7 bases at V and 3 bases at J, with 15 bases in the middle. CDR3 region: CSAFGGRDYGYTF. The CDR3 DNA sequence: TGCAGCGCCTTTGGGGGGCGCGACTATGGCTACACCTTC.

This clonotype occurred many times. The chain uses TRBV28 and TRBJ1-4; D might be TRBD1 (5 bases). Trimming removed 6 bases from V and 3 bases from J, with 14 bases in between. The CDR3 runs to 15 residues. Germline V gives CDR1 MDHEN, CDR2 SYDVKM. DNA of the CDR3: TGTGCCAGCAGCCTCCGCAGGGTAGCTAATGAAAAACTGTTTTTT. Its translation: CASSLRRVANEKLFF.

This clonotype was observed many times. This chain uses TRBV3-1 with TRBJ1-5; D uncertain. The CDR3 is 16 residues long. Germline lookup yields CDR1 LGHDT and CDR2 YNNKEL (reference sequence). V was clipped by 1 base and J by 6 bases, with 16 bases between them. CDR3 residues: CASSQGAGRRGQPQHF. CDR3 DNA: TGTGCCAGCAGCCAAGGTGCAGGAAGGCGCGGTCAGCCCCAGCATTTT.

This clonotype appeared many times. V gene TRBV12-3 or TRBV12-4 combines with J gene TRBJ1-2, with 11 nucleotides matching TRBD1. The junction had 5 bases not matched to a gene; V was cut back by 7 bases and J by 4 bases. CDR3 length: 14 amino acids. CDR3 sequence (DNA): TGTGCCAGCATGCCGGACAGGGGGCCCTATGGCTACACCTTC. Translated: CASMPDRGPYGYTF.

This clonotype was seen a handful of times. The chain combines TRBV27 with TRBJ1-2, with TRBD1 as a possible D gene (5 bases). The CDR3 runs 13 residues. Germline CDR1 MNHEY, CDR2 SMNVEV (reference sequence). V was clipped by 4 bases and J by 10 bases, with 16 bases between them. The CDR3 region has the DNA TGTGCCAGCAGTTCGCCCGCCAGGGAGTCCTACACCTTC. It translates to CASSSPARESYTF.

The chain links TRBV6-4 to TRBJ2-7; D possibly uses TRBD1 or TRBD2 (6 bases each). This CDR3 comprises 17 residues. The V and J ends lost 5 bases and 4 bases respectively, with 24 bases between them. Germline assignment: CDR1 MRHNA and CDR2 SNTAGT. This chain's CDR3 is CASSYATDRTTSYEQYF. In DNA, the CDR3 is TGTGCCAGCAGTTATGCCACCGACAGGACTACAAGTTACGAGCAGTACTTC.

This clonotype was counted a few times. This chain joins TRBV6-2 or TRBV6-3 and TRBJ2-2; TRBD1 matches 10 bases. V shed 6 bases, J shed 5 bases, and the junction held 3 bases outside the gene matches. Germline V gene lookup returns CDR1 MNHEY and CDR2 SVGEGT. The CDR3 totals 14 residues. As DNA, the CDR3 is TGTGCCAGCAGGGGGACAGGGGATACCGGGGAGCTGTTTTTT. This encodes CASRGTGDTGELFF.

This clonotype was seen a handful of times. The CDR3 loop is CASSVGGIVNEQYF. The CDR3 DNA follows: TGTGCCAGCAGTGTAGGGGGGATCGTGAACGAGCAGTACTTC. The chain uses TRBV25-1 and TRBJ2-7, with D perhaps matching TRBD1 or TRBD2 (6 bases each). The CDR3 is 14 residues long. With 4 bases removed from V and 5 bases from J, the gap between germline ends came to 15 bases. Germline V gene lookup returns CDR1 MGHDK and CDR2 SYGVNS.

V usage is TRBV29-1 and J usage is TRBJ1-2, with 8 bases identical to TRBD1. Germline values: CDR1 SQVTM, CDR2 ANQGSEA. The CDR3 length is 13 residues. V was pared by 7 bases and J by 8 bases, with 12 bases of the junction left unmatched. The CDR3 nucleotides are TGCAGCGCCTTGGGCAGGGGGCAGTCCGGCTACACCTTC. It is translated as CSALGRGQSGYTF.

This chain joins TRBV6-1 and TRBJ1-5; D gene ambiguous. Trimming stripped 8 bases from V and 6 bases from J, with 20 bases between. This CDR3 region has 15 residues. Germline V CDR1 and CDR2: MNHNS, SASEGT. The DNA of the CDR3 is TGTGCCAGCCGAGAGGGAGCATCCGGCGGTCAGCCCCAGCATTTT. Its protein is CASREGASGGQPQHF.

Note on this clonotype: This CDR3 fails to terminate in the conserved phenylalanine or tryptophan, so it likely reflects a read error. The rearrangement uses TRBV6-1 and TRBJ1-1; TRBD1 might be the D (5 bases). There are 14 residues in the CDR3. The V and J ends lost 5 bases and 0 bases respectively, with 10 bases between them. In germline, CDR1 is MNHNS, CDR2 SASEGT. The CDR3 coding sequence is TGTGCCAGCAGTCCCGGGACGGTGAACACTGAAGCTTTCTCT. Amino acid sequence: CASSPGTVNTEAFS.

This clonotype was counted at least ten times. The chain links TRBV11-2 to TRBJ2-7; D gene ambiguous. The V gene lost 3 bases and the J gene lost 2 bases, with 26 bases spanning the gap. Germline CDR1 SGHAT, CDR2 FQNNGV. The CDR3 runs 19 residues. CDR3 nucleotide sequence: TGTGCCAGCAGCTTTAGTCAAAGGGAAAGAACGCTTCCTACCTACGAGCAGTACTTC. The encoded protein is CASSFSQRERTLPTYEQYF. The full variable domain, completed using reference TRBV11-2 and TRBJ2-7, is EAGVAQSPRYKIIEKRQSVAFWCNPISGHATLYWYQQILGQGPKLLIQFQNNGVVDDSQLPKDRFSAERLKGVDSTLKIQPAKLEDSAVYLCASSFSQRERTLPTYEQYFGPGTRLTVT.